This T cell receptor (beta chain) comes out of a study of early T cells in non-severe SARS-CoV-2 infection. Study-wide context: Whole-blood bulk RNA, unsorted, was sequenced, and chains were unpaired.

The protocol attached unique molecular identifiers to individual cDNA molecules. TCRdb re-called the 5' RACE reads with MiXCR, one entry per CDR3 protein. Of approximately 52,000 distinct CDR3 sequences in the sample, 7% to 9% were seen once. CDR3 length equals 14 residues. Per the germline V gene, CDR1 is SGHRS and CDR2 is YFSETQ. Trimming removed 5 bases from V and 5 bases from J, with 16 bases in between. Findings and caveats of the study: Using VDJdb, the matching emphasized anti-spike CD8 responses while missing private and CD4 specificities.

This clonotype was counted only a few times. The antigen remains unidentified. This receptor was identified in an adult who was a healthcare worker with PCR-confirmed SARS-CoV-2 infection or an uninfected control (not recorded which). The sequenced sample consisted of whole blood. The J gene is TRBJ1-1, the V gene TRBV5-1, with D tentatively TRBD1 (5 bases). CDR3 bases: TGCGCCAGCAGGGTCGGGACCCCCGGGACTGAAGCTTTCTTT. Its translation: CASRVGTPGTEAFF.